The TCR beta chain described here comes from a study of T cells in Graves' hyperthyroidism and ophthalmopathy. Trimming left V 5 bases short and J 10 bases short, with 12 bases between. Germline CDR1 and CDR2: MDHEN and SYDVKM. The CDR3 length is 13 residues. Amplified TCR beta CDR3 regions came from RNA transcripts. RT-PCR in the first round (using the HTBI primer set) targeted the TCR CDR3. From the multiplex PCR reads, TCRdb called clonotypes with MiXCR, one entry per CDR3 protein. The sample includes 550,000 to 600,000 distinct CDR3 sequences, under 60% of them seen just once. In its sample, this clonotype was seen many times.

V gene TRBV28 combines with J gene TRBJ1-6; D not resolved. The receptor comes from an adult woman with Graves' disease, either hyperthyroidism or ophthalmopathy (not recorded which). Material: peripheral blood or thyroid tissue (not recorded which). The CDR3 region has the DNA TGTGCCAGCAGTGCCCACACGGACTCACCCCTCCACTTT. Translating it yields CASSAHTDSPLHF. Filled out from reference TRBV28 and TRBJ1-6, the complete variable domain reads DVKVTQSSRYLVKRTGEKVFLECVQDMDHENMFWYRQDPGLGLRLIYFSYDVKMKEKGDIPEGYSVSREKKERFSLILESASTNQTSMYLCASSAHTDSPLHFGNGTRLTVT.